A single T cell receptor (beta chain) is shown here with its context. Treatment denoted: preoperative locoregional IRX-2 cytokine immunotherapy. Patients received preoperative, locoregional IRX-2 cytokine immunotherapy in a phase Ib study. This specimen belongs to a study of preoperative IRX-2 immunotherapy in early breast cancer. Method: immunoSEQ multiplex PCR; TCRdb's copy keeps in-frame clones and lacks some. The sample holds 40,000 to 45,000 clones; approximately 94% are singletons and the top ten take about 1.6%. The clonotype originates from a human donor with breast cancer. The sample in question was tumor tissue, obtained after IRX-2 immunotherapy.

DNA of the CDR3: TGTGCCAGCAGTGCGGACGTGGGAAACACCATATATTTT. Protein sequence: CASSADVGNTIYF. The chain employs TRBV6-4 and TRBJ1-3; D gene uncertain. This CDR3 has 13 residues. V was trimmed by 4 bases and J by 4 bases, leaving 8 bases between them. Germline CDR1 MRHNA, CDR2 SNTAGT.